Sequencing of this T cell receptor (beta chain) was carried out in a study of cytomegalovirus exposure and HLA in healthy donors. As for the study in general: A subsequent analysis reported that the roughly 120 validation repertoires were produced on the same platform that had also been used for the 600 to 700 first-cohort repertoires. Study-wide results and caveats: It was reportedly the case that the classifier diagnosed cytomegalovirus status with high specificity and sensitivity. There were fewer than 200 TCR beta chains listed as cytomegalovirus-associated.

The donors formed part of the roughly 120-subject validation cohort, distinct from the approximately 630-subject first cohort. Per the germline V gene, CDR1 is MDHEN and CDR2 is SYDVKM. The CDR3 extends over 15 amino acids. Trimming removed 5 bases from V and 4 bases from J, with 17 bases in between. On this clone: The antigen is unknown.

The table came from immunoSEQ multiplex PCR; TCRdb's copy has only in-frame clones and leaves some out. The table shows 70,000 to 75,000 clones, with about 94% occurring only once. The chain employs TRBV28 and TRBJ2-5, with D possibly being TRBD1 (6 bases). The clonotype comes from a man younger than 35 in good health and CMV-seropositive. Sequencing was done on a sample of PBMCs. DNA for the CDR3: TGTGCCAGCAGTCCCCCACAGGGAATAGGAGAGACCCAGTACTTC. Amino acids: CASSPPQGIGETQYF.